The 29 T cell receptor beta chains given below trace back to one sample, sequenced in a study of shared clonotypes between healthy human individuals. The data were produced by immunoSEQ multiplex PCR, yet TCRdb's version contains in-frame clones alone and is incomplete. Here the sample spans about a million clones, approximately 76% being singletons. Sequencing was carried out using memory CD4+ T cells sorted from blood. Described subset: CD45RA-negative fraction. The source is a man in his late teens or twenties in good health.

The V call is TRBV28, the J call TRBJ2-7; 9 bases match TRBD2. Germline assignment: CDR1 MDHEN and CDR2 SYDVKM. The CDR3 totals 13 residues. V was clipped by 6 bases and J by 5 bases; unmatched bases: 5. CDR3 in DNA: TGTGCCAGCAGCCCCGGGACTAGCAACGAGCAGTACTTC. It specifies CASSPGTSNEQYF.

This chain joins TRBV5-1 and TRBJ2-5, with 8 bases fitting TRBD2. This CDR3 comprises 14 residues. With V trimmed by 1 base and J by 3 bases, 2 bases remained unmatched. Per the germline V gene, CDR1 is SGHRS and CDR2 is YFSETQ. The CDR3 sequence is CASSLRREEETQYF. CDR3 DNA: TGCGCCAGCAGCTTGAGGCGGGAGGAAGAGACCCAGTACTTC.

The gene calls are TRBV19 and TRBJ1-4; 9 nucleotides agree with TRBD1. Trimming removed 4 bases from V and 0 bases from J; junction bases left unmatched: 6. This CDR3 contains 17 residues. Germline V gene data show CDR1 as LNHDA and CDR2 as SQIVND (reference sequence). CDR3 nucleotides: TGTGCCAGTAGTAGGATTACAGGGGGCACAACTAATGAAAAACTGTTTTTT. It specifies CASSRITGGTTNEKLFF.

The V call is TRBV6-5, the J call TRBJ1-5; 7 bases fit TRBD1. CDR3 length: 13 amino acids. The V gene's germline CDR1 is MNHEY and CDR2 SVGAGI. V was pared by 8 bases and J by 5 bases, with 6 bases of the junction left unmatched. The CDR3 DNA sequence: TGTGCCAGCGGACAGGTTACTTATCAGCCCCAGCATTTT. This encodes CASGQVTYQPQHF.

The V and J genes are TRBV7-2 and TRBJ2-3; a possible D gene is TRBD2 (6 bases). The CDR3 is 16 residues long. Deletions cut 6 bases from V and 0 bases from J, with 16 bases between. The germline CDR1 and CDR2 sequences are SGHTA and FQGNSA. In DNA, the CDR3 is TGTGCCAGCAGATATACCGGGACTCAAAGCACAGATACGCAGTATTTT. This gives the protein CASRYTGTQSTDTQYF.

CDR3 sequence: CASSLRDGRLYTF. In nucleotides, the CDR3 is TGTGCCAGCAGTTTACGGGACGGACGTTTATACACCTTC. The chain carries TRBV27 and TRBJ1-2; weak D call: TRBD1 (5 bases). The CDR3 sequence is 13 residues long. Trimming removed 2 bases at V and 11 bases at J, with 15 bases between. CDR1 is MNHEY and CDR2 is SMNVEV in the germline V gene (reference sequence).

This chain connects TRBV7-6 to TRBJ2-3; maybe TRBD1 (5 bases). This CDR3 is built from 13 residues. Germline CDR1 and CDR2: SGHVS and FNYEAQ. V dropped 1 base and J dropped 8 bases, with 10 bases sitting between them. The CDR3 DNA reads as TGTGCCAGCAGCTTAGGATCAGGGCGTACGCAGTATTTT. Protein: CASSLGSGRTQYF.

This chain links TRBV6-5 with TRBJ2-5; 7 nucleotides line up with TRBD1. This CDR3 is 15 amino acids long. V shed 0 bases, J shed 2 bases, and the junction held 3 bases outside the gene matches. Germline CDR1 is MNHEY and CDR2 is SVGAGI. Written as DNA, the CDR3 is TGTGCCAGCAGTTACTCCGGGACAGTTCAAGAGACCCAGTACTTC. As protein: CASSYSGTVQETQYF.

This clone has only a few counts. The chain combines TRBV5-1 with TRBJ2-2; D perhaps matches TRBD1 (6 bases). Trimming cost V 3 bases and J 4 bases, with 10 bases left between them. Germline V lookup: CDR1 SGHRS, CDR2 YFSETQ. This CDR3 contains 14 residues. The CDR3 region is CASSSDRITGELFF. The CDR3 DNA follows: TGCGCCAGCAGCTCGGACAGAATCACCGGGGAGCTGTTTTTT.

The V and J genes are TRBV9 and TRBJ2-3; possible D gene TRBD2, 5 bases. The CDR3 extends over 15 amino acids. The V end lost 4 bases, the J end lost 0 bases, and 12 bases lay between the germline ends. Germline lookup yields CDR1 SGDLS and CDR2 YYNGEE. Here the CDR3 DNA reads TGTGCCAGCAGCTCCGGGATCTCTAGCACAGATACGCAGTATTTT. Its protein is CASSSGISSTDTQYF.

The chain joins TRBV2 to TRBJ1-5, with 10 bases lining up with TRBD1. The CDR3 is 15 amino acids. Looked up from germline, CDR1 is SNHLY and CDR2 is FYNNEI. J gave up 7 bases and V 4 bases, and 7 bases lay outside the gene matches. The CDR3, as DNA: TGTGCCAGCAGTGCCGGGACAGGGGTTTTACAGCCCCAGCATTTT. The encoded protein is CASSAGTGVLQPQHF.

This clone was seen a few times. V usage is TRBV7-6 and J usage is TRBJ1-5; D remains ambiguous. The CDR3 runs 14 residues. Germline V gene sequence: CDR1 SGHVS, CDR2 FNYEAQ. Trimming stripped 5 bases from V and 5 bases from J, with 13 bases between. In DNA form, the CDR3 reads TGTGCCAGCAGCCCGACCGTCGGGGATCAGCCCCAGCATTTT. Amino acids: CASSPTVGDQPQHF.

The V and J genes are TRBV10-1 and TRBJ2-7; no clear D. CDR1 WNHNN and CDR2 SYGVQD come from the germline V gene (reference sequence). The CDR3 loop spans 14 amino acids. Trimming left V 8 bases short and J 3 bases short, with 17 bases between. CDR3 DNA: TGCGCCAGCCTATACGGTGTCTCCTACTACGAGCAGTACTTC. Translation gives CASLYGVSYYEQYF.

The V gene is TRBV6-1, the J gene TRBJ2-1, with 8 bases that match TRBD2. V gave up 3 bases and J gave up 0 bases; unmatched junction bases: 1. Germline loops: CDR1 MNHNS, CDR2 SASEGT. The CDR3 contains 15 residues. In DNA form, the CDR3 reads TGTGCCAGCAGTGAGCGGGGGGACTCCTACAATGAGCAGTTCTTC. This gives the protein CASSERGDSYNEQFF.

The chain employs TRBV19 and TRBJ1-2; perhaps TRBD1 as D (5 bases). Trimming took off 1 base at V and 4 bases at J, with 16 bases between the two ends. This CDR3 region has 16 residues. CDR1 is LNHDA and CDR2 is SQIVND in the germline V gene (reference sequence). Here the CDR3 DNA reads TGTGCCAGTAGTATAGGGGGGTTACCTAGCTTCTATGGCTACACCTTC. As protein: CASSIGGLPSFYGYTF.

This clone turned up a few times. This chain uses TRBV9 with TRBJ2-5, with 7 bases fitting TRBD1. The CDR3 has 13 residues. Trimming cost V 4 bases and J 6 bases; bases outside gene matches: 6. Germline lookup yields CDR1 SGDLS and CDR2 YYNGEE. The CDR3 coding sequence is TGTGCCAGCAGCACTGGGACAGTGAAGACCCAGTACTTC. Translation: CASSTGTVKTQYF.

This clone was seen more than once but under ten times. V and J are TRBV5-1 and TRBJ1-2, with D perhaps matching TRBD1 (5 bases). V lost 0 bases, J lost 4 bases, and 10 bases lay in between. CDR1 is SGHRS and CDR2 is YFSETQ in the germline V gene. The CDR3 totals 14 residues. The CDR3 loop is CASSLDLGGYGYTF. For the CDR3, the DNA is TGCGCCAGCAGCTTGGATCTGGGGGGCTATGGCTACACCTTC. The full variable domain, its missing parts supplied by reference TRBV5-1 and TRBJ1-2, is KAGVTQTPRYLIKTRGQQVTLSCSPISGHRSVSWYQQTPGQGLQFLFEYFSETQRNKGNFPGRFSGRQFSNSRSEMNVSTLELGDSALYLCASSLDLGGYGYTFGSGTRLTVV.

The chain employs TRBV19 and TRBJ1-1, with D tentatively TRBD1 (5 bases). The V and J ends lost 5 bases and 7 bases respectively, with 17 bases between them. This CDR3 is built from 14 residues. Germline values: CDR1 LNHDA, CDR2 SQIVND (reference sequence). CDR3 coding DNA: TGTGCCAGTAGTTCCGCATGGGGGGGGAATGAAGCTTTCTTT. Amino acids: CASSSAWGGNEAFF.

CDR3 coding DNA: TGTGCCAGCAGCTTGGATGTTTCTGGGGCCAACGTCCTGACTTTC. It is translated as CASSLDVSGANVLTF. This chain connects TRBV5-8 to TRBJ2-6, with D hard to call. The ends were cut back, 0 bases at V and 1 base at J, with 5 bases in the middle. Germline CDR1 reads SGHTS; CDR2 reads YDEGEE. The CDR3 extends over 15 amino acids.

J is TRBJ1-6 and V is TRBV27; no definite D call. V lost 3 bases, J lost 0 bases, and 9 bases lay in between. The CDR3 covers 16 residues. Germline V lookup: CDR1 MNHEY, CDR2 SMNVEV (reference sequence). CDR3: CASSLARSSYNSPLHF. CDR3 coding DNA: TGTGCCAGCAGTTTGGCCAGAAGCTCCTATAATTCACCCCTCCACTTT.

The chain is built from TRBV29-1 and TRBJ1-2; D might be TRBD1 (6 bases). The CDR3 spans 16 residues. The V gene's germline CDR1 is SQVTM and CDR2 ANQGSEA. Trimming pared 3 bases from V and 0 bases from J, leaving 17 bases between. The CDR3 protein is CSVDSDGQSSNYGYTF. The CDR3 region has the DNA TGCAGCGTTGACAGCGATGGACAGTCCTCTAACTATGGCTACACCTTC.

The CDR3 sequence is CAISEDGSGGYTF. The CDR3 DNA sequence: TGTGCCATCAGTGAGGACGGGTCGGGTGGCTACACCTTC. V is TRBV10-3 and J is TRBJ1-2; D gene unclear. Germline CDR1 reads ENHRY; CDR2 reads SYGVKD. The CDR3 extends over 13 amino acids. Trimming removed 2 bases at V and 7 bases at J, with 11 bases between.

The genes are TRBV10-3 and TRBJ1-2; D is uncertain. Trimming removed 10 bases from V and 6 bases from J, with 24 bases in between. CDR3 length: 15 amino acids. Germline V CDR1 and CDR2: ENHRY, SYGVKD. The CDR3: CATWTSAFRSDGYTF. CDR3 bases: TGTGCCACCTGGACGTCAGCTTTTCGTTCGGATGGCTACACCTTC.

The chain couples TRBV11-2 to TRBJ2-3; D unresolved. Germline V gene lookup returns CDR1 SGHAT and CDR2 FQNNGV. This CDR3 contains 14 residues. Trimming took off 1 base at V and 3 bases at J, with 8 bases between the two ends. DNA for the CDR3: TGTGCCAGCAGCTTAGTACAGTATACAGATACGCAGTATTTT. Translating gives CASSLVQYTDTQYF.

The CDR3 DNA reads as TGCGCCAGCAGCTTAGCCTTAGGCCATCAGCCCCAGCATTTT. This sequence encodes CASSLALGHQPQHF. The V gene is TRBV5-1, the J gene TRBJ1-5; D uncertain. Trimming removed 2 bases at V and 5 bases at J, with 11 bases between. The CDR3 is made up of 14 amino acids. Looked up from germline, CDR1 is SGHRS and CDR2 is YFSETQ.

The V gene is TRBV30, the J gene TRBJ2-3; 7 bases agree with TRBD2. J was trimmed by 4 bases and V by 4 bases; bases with no gene match: 14. The germline CDR1 and CDR2 sequences are GTSNPN and SVGIG (reference sequence). This CDR3 has 16 amino acids. In nucleotides, the CDR3 is TGTGCCTGGACGGGGGGTAACTACCCTGGGTCAGATACGCAGTATTTT. It specifies CAWTGGNYPGSDTQYF. The full variable domain, its missing parts supplied by reference TRBV30 and TRBJ2-3, is SQTIHQWPATLVQPVGSPLSLECTVEGTSNPNLYWYRQAAGRGLQLLFYSVGIGQISSEVPQNLSASRPQDRQFILSSKKLLLSDSGFYLCAWTGGNYPGSDTQYFGPGTRLTVL.

The chain is built from TRBV4-1 and TRBJ2-1; possibly TRBD2 for D (6 bases). This CDR3 comprises 16 residues. Germline assignment: CDR1 MGHRA and CDR2 YSYEKL. V was clipped by 0 bases and J by 7 bases, with 16 bases between them. CDR3 sequence reads: CASSQDFTGRTNEQFF. The CDR3 DNA reads as TGCGCCAGCAGCCAAGATTTTACGGGGAGGACAAATGAGCAGTTCTTC.

The chain has TRBV29-1 and TRBJ2-1; D possibly corresponds to TRBD2 (6 bases). Trimming left V 6 bases short and J 3 bases short, with 12 bases between. The CDR3 covers 13 residues. Germline V gene data show CDR1 as SQVTM and CDR2 as ANQGSEA. The CDR3 is CSVAGIYYNEQFF. The CDR3 region has the DNA TGCAGCGTGGCGGGGATATACTACAATGAGCAGTTCTTC.

J is TRBJ2-1 and V is TRBV5-1, with 10 bases that match TRBD2. CDR1 and CDR2 (germline): SGHRS, YFSETQ. Germline trimming cut 2 bases from V and 8 bases from J; bases unmatched to any gene: 7. CDR3 length: 15 residues. The CDR3 region is CASSLLAGGSDEQFF. The CDR3 bases are TGCGCCAGCAGCTTATTAGCGGGAGGCAGCGATGAGCAGTTCTTC.